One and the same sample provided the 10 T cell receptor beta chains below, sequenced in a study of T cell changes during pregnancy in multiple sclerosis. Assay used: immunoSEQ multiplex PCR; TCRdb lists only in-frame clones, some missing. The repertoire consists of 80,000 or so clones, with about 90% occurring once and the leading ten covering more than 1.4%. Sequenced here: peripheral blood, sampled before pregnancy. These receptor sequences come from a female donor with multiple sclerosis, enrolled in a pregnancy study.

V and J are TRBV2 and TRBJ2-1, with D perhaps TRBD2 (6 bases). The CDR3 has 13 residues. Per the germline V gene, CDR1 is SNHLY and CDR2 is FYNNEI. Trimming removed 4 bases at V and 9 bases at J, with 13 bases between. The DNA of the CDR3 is TGTGCCAGCAGTGGGGACCTGGGGGGTGAGCAGTTCTTC. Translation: CASSGDLGGEQFF.

For the CDR3, the DNA is TGTGCCAGCAGCTTACAACAGGGATACTACGAGCAGTACTTC. Residues: CASSLQQGYYEQYF. The chain uses TRBV7-2 and TRBJ2-7; possibly TRBD1 for D (6 bases). The CDR3 loop spans 14 amino acids. Trimming took 2 bases from V and 3 from J, leaving 11 bases between them. CDR1 is SGHTA, CDR2 FQGNSA, per germline.

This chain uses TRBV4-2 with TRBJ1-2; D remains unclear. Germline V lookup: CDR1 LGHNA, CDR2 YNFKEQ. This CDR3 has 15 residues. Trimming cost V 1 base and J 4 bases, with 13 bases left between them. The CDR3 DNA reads TGTGCCAGCAGCCAAGTTGATCCGGGAGGCTATGGCTACACCTTC. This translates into CASSQVDPGGYGYTF.

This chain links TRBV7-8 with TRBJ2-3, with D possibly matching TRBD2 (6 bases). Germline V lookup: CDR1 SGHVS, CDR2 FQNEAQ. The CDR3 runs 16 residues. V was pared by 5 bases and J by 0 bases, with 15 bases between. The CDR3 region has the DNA TGTGCCAGCAGCCCATGGGGGAGGCGTAGCACAGATACGCAGTATTTT. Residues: CASSPWGRRSTDTQYF.

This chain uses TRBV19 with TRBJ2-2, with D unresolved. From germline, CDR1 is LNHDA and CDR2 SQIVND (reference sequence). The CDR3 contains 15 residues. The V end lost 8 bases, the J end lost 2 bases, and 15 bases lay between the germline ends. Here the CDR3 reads CASLPPGSNTGELFF. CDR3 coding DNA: TGTGCCAGTCTACCTCCGGGTTCTAACACCGGGGAGCTGTTTTTT.

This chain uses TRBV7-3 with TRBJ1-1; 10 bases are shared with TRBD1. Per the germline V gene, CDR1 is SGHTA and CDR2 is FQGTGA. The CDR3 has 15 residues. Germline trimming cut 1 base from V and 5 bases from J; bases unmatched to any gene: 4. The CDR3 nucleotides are TGTGCCAGCAGCTTAAGGGACAGGGGAAGGACTGAAGCTTTCTTT. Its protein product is CASSLRDRGRTEAFF.

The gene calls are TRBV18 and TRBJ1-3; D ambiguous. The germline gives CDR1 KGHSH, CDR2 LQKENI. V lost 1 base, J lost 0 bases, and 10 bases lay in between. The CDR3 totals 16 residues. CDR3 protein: CASSPLTESSGNTIYF. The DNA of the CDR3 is TGTGCCAGCTCACCACTGACGGAGAGCTCTGGAAACACCATATATTTT.

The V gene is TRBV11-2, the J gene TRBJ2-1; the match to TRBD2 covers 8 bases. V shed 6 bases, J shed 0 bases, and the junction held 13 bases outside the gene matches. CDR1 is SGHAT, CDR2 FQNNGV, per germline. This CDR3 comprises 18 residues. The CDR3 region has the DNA TGTGCCAGCAGATCCCTCCGAGCGGGGGCTAACTCCTACAATGAGCAGTTCTTC. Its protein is CASRSLRAGANSYNEQFF. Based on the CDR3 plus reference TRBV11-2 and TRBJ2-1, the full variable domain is EAGVAQSPRYKIIEKRQSVAFWCNPISGHATLYWYQQILGQGPKLLIQFQNNGVVDDSQLPKDRFSAERLKGVDSTLKIQPAKLEDSAVYLCASRSLRAGANSYNEQFFGPGTRLTVL.

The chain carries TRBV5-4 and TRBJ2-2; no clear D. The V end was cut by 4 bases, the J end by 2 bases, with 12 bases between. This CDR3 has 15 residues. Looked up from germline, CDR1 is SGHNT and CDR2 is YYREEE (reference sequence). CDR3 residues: CASSGDGVNTGELFF. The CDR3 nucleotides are TGTGCCAGCAGCGGCGACGGAGTAAACACCGGGGAGCTGTTTTTT. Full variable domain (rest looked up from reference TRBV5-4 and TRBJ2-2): ETGVTQSPTHLIKTRGQQVTLRCSSQSGHNTVSWYQQALGQGPQFIFQYYREEENGRGNFPPRFSGLQFPNYSSELNVNALELDDSALYLCASSGDGVNTGELFFGEGSRLTVL.

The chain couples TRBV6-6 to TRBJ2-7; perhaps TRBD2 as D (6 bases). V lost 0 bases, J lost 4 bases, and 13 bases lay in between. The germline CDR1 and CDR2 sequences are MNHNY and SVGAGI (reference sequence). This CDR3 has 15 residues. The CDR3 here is CASSYSVGGLYEQYF. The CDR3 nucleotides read TGTGCCAGCAGTTACTCGGTTGGAGGGTTGTACGAGCAGTACTTC.